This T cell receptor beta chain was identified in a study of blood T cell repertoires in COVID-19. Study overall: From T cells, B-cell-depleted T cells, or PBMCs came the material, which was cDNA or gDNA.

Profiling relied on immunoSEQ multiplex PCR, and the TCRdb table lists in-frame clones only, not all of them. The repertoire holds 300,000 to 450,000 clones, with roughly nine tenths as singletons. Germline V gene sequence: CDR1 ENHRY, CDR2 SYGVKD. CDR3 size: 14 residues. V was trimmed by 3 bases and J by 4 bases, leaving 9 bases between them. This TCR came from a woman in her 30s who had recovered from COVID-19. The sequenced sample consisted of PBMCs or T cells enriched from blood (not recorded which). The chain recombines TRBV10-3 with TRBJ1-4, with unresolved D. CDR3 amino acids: CAISERANNEKLFF. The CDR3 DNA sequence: TGTGCCATCAGTGAACGAGCGAATAATGAAAAACTGTTTTTT.